The clone carrying this TCR beta chain was found a few times. Sample time point: newly diagnosed GD, antithyroid drugs for less than 3 months. Making the TCR library involved RNA that had been extracted from PBMCs. The data stem from a study of regulatory T cells in long-lasting Graves disease. Germline values: CDR1 GTSNPN, CDR2 SVGIG (reference sequence). This CDR3 has 13 amino acids. The V end lost 1 base, the J end lost 3 bases, and 7 bases lay between the germline ends. The TCR beta library used iRepertoire HTBI primers with Arm-PCR amplification of CDR3. TCRdb re-analysed the multiplex PCR reads in MiXCR, keeping a single row per CDR3 protein. The data show about 430,000 distinct CDR3 sequences, 15% seen once. Separately, the same data were catalogued under a study of T cells in Graves' hyperthyroidism and ophthalmopathy. This second study notes: Uncontrolled infection, other autoimmune disease, pregnancy and lactation each barred patients from inclusion. Diagnosing involved the use of clinical symptoms, serum thyroxine and TRAb, thyroid ultrasound and orbital computed tomography.

Sample: peripheral blood mononuclear cells (PBMCs), taken at new diagnosis, from a patient treated with antithyroid drugs. The receptor was isolated from a woman in her thirties or forties with Graves disease. J is TRBJ1-5 and V is TRBV30; tentatively, D is TRBD1 (6 bases). The CDR3, as DNA: TGTGCCTGGAGTGCAGGGGACAATCAGCCCCAGCATTTT. Its translation: CAWSAGDNQPQHF.